The 31 T cell receptor beta chains listed next were all sequenced from one sample in a study of blood T cell repertoires in COVID-19. Sequencing was performed with immunoSEQ multiplex PCR; in TCRdb, only in-frame clones are kept and a portion is missing. The repertoire holds 200,000 or so clones, with 75% to 90% as singletons. Sequencing was performed on PBMCs or T cells enriched from blood (not recorded which). These receptors originate from a woman aged 40 to 55 with acute COVID-19.

This chain joins TRBV7-2 and TRBJ2-2; D might be TRBD1 (5 bases). V was pared by 3 bases and J by 5 bases, with 7 bases between. Germline CDR1 reads SGHTA; CDR2 reads FQGNSA. There are 13 residues in the CDR3. CDR3 region: CASSFQGTGELFF. The CDR3, as DNA: TGTGCCAGCAGCTTCCAGGGTACCGGGGAGCTGTTTTTT.

This clone was picked up one time. V usage is TRBV19 and J usage is TRBJ1-4, with D tentatively TRBD1 (6 bases). Germline CDR1 is LNHDA and CDR2 is SQIVND (reference sequence). CDR3 size: 14 residues. Trimming took 6 bases from V and 1 from J, leaving 9 bases between them. The CDR3 DNA sequence: TGTGCCAGTAGCGTGACAGGAACTAATGAAAAACTGTTTTTT. It translates to CASSVTGTNEKLFF.

The chain recombines TRBV2 with TRBJ2-7; tentative D call: TRBD2 (5 bases). V lost 2 bases, J lost 0 bases, and 14 bases lay in between. Germline assignment: CDR1 SNHLY and CDR2 FYNNEI. This CDR3 is built from 16 residues. The CDR3 bases are TGTGCCAGCAGTGAAATCCTACGGGGAGACTCCTACGAGCAGTACGTC. This encodes CASSEILRGDSYEQYV.

The chain carries TRBV6-5 and TRBJ1-2, with 9 bases lining up with TRBD1. Germline assignment: CDR1 MNHEY and CDR2 SVGAGI. The CDR3 is 12 residues long. Unmatched junction bases numbered 4, after V lost 6 bases and J lost 8 bases. DNA of the CDR3: TGTGCCAGCAGGGTACAGGGGGCGGGCTACACCTTC. Protein: CASRVQGAGYTF.

The gene calls are TRBV7-7 and TRBJ1-1, with D uncertain. The CDR3 is 13 residues long. Germline V CDR1 and CDR2: SSHAT, FNYEAQ (reference sequence). V was pared by 2 bases and J by 1 base, with 5 bases between. The CDR3 region is CASSLRRNTEAFF. The CDR3 DNA follows: TGTGCCAGCAGCTTAAGGAGGAACACTGAAGCTTTCTTT.

This clone has more than one count but fewer than ten. The chain uses TRBV10-3 and TRBJ2-3; 10 bases map to TRBD2. CDR1 and CDR2 (germline): ENHRY, SYGVKD. This CDR3 spans 18 amino acids. J was trimmed by 0 bases and V by 8 bases; bases with no gene match: 14. The CDR3 region has the DNA TGTGCCATCGGGTCATTCGACATACTAGCGGGGAGCACAGATACGCAGTATTTT. It translates to CAIGSFDILAGSTDTQYF.

The V gene is TRBV5-5, the J gene TRBJ1-1; the match to TRBD1 covers 7 bases. Germline V gene data show CDR1 as SGHKS and CDR2 as YYEKEE (reference sequence). This CDR3 is 14 amino acids long. After removal of 2 bases from V and 8 bases from J, the junction contained 9 bases not matched to a gene. The CDR3 nucleotides read TGTGCCAGCAGCTTTAGGGACAGCCTAACAGAAGCTTTCTTT. Protein: CASSFRDSLTEAFF. The whole variable domain, filled in from reference TRBV5-5 and TRBJ1-1, reads DAGVTQSPTHLIKTRGQQVTLRCSPISGHKSVSWYQQVLGQGPQFIFQYYEKEERGRGNFPDRFSARQFPNYSSELNVNALLLGDSALYLCASSFRDSLTEAFFGQGTRLTVV.

CDR3 loop: CASSPPDRGAYEQYF. For the CDR3, the DNA is TGTGCCAGCTCACCACCGGACAGGGGAGCCTACGAGCAGTACTTC. The chain is built from TRBV18 and TRBJ2-7, with 9 bases that match TRBD1. The V gene end was trimmed by 0 bases and the J gene end by 2 bases; junction bases not matched to a gene: 2. Germline lookup yields CDR1 KGHSH and CDR2 LQKENI. CDR3 size: 15 residues.

This chain links TRBV9 with TRBJ2-3; no definite D call. V shed 3 bases and J shed 2 bases, with 4 bases lying between them. Germline assignment: CDR1 SGDLS and CDR2 YYNGEE. This CDR3 spans 12 amino acids. In DNA form, the CDR3 reads TGTGCCAGCAGCGACTTCACAGATACGCAGTATTTT. This codes for CASSDFTDTQYF.

The rearrangement joins TRBV7-9 to TRBJ1-6, with TRBD1 matching 7 bases. Germline-derived CDR1 and CDR2 are SEHNR and FQNEAQ (reference sequence). With V trimmed by 3 bases and J by 6 bases, 2 bases remained unmatched. This CDR3 spans 14 amino acids. CDR3 DNA sequence: TGTGCCAGCAGCTTCGGGACAGCTAATTCACCCCTCCACTTT. This gives the protein CASSFGTANSPLHF.

The chain combines TRBV3-1 (or the pseudogene TRBV3-2) with TRBJ2-1; tentatively, D is TRBD2 (5 bases). Germline V CDR1 and CDR2: LGHDT, YNNKEL (reference sequence). The CDR3 totals 17 residues. V lost 4 bases to trimming and J lost 4 bases, with 20 bases between them. CDR3 residues: CASSRVATGVRYNEQFF. As DNA, the CDR3 is TGTGCCAGCAGCCGAGTTGCGACCGGGGTGAGATACAATGAGCAGTTCTTC.

V and J are TRBV3-1 (or the pseudogene TRBV3-2) and TRBJ1-4, with 12 bases that match TRBD1. The CDR3 extends over 16 amino acids. After removal of 3 bases from V and 8 bases from J, the junction contained 7 bases not matched to a gene. Germline CDR1 LGHDT, CDR2 YNNKEL (reference sequence). CDR3 coding DNA: TGTGCCAGCAGCCAGTATACCGGGACAGGGGGCGAAAAACTGTTTTTT. This gives the protein CASSQYTGTGGEKLFF.

The chain carries TRBV24-1 and TRBJ2-3, with 14 bases that match TRBD2. CDR1 is KGHDR, CDR2 SFDVKD, per germline. CDR3 length: 19 residues. The ends lost 10 bases at V and 0 bases at J; junction bases unmatched: 14. The CDR3 DNA is TGTGCCACAGGACTAGCGGGGGGCCCATTGCATTCTAGCACAGATACGCAGTATTTT. Protein sequence: CATGLAGGPLHSSTDTQYF.

The J gene is TRBJ1-2, the V gene TRBV4-3; D unresolved. Germline assignment: CDR1 LGHNA and CDR2 YSLEER. V lost 0 bases to trimming and J lost 2 bases, with 7 bases between them. This CDR3 has 14 residues. CDR3 bases: TGCGCCAGCAGCCAAGAAGATGGCAACTATGGCTACACCTTC. Translated: CASSQEDGNYGYTF.

The chain employs TRBV7-3 and TRBJ2-2, with 9 bases lining up with TRBD1. Germline trimming cut 6 bases from V and 4 bases from J; bases unmatched to any gene: 6. This CDR3 has 15 amino acids. Germline V gives CDR1 SGHTA, CDR2 FQGTGA. The CDR3 spells CASSHRGPGTGELFF. The CDR3 coding sequence is TGTGCCAGCAGTCACAGGGGGCCTGGCACCGGGGAGCTGTTTTTT.

This clone came up a few times. V is TRBV5-4 and J is TRBJ1-6, with TRBD1 matching 7 bases. Germline lookup yields CDR1 SGHNT and CDR2 YYREEE (reference sequence). With 4 bases clipped from V and 6 bases from J, the junction kept 7 bases outside the gene matches. The CDR3 sequence is 15 residues long. The CDR3 region has the DNA TGTGCCAGCAGCGATTCAGGGGGTTTTAATTCACCCCTCCACTTT. Amino acid sequence: CASSDSGGFNSPLHF.

This clone has only one observation. The V and J genes are TRBV7-8 and TRBJ1-6, with a tentative D call TRBD1 (6 bases). The germline V and J ends were trimmed by 2 bases and 9 bases, with 17 bases remaining between them. The CDR3 is made up of 16 amino acids. Germline loops: CDR1 SGHVS, CDR2 FQNEAQ. This chain's CDR3 is CASSLPAWYRVSPLHF. For the CDR3, the DNA is TGTGCCAGCAGCTTACCCGCTTGGTACAGGGTTTCACCCCTCCACTTT.

This chain uses TRBV7-8 with TRBJ1-2; 8 nucleotides agree with TRBD1. This CDR3 has 16 amino acids. The V segment lost 5 bases and the J segment 0 bases; nucleotides outside the gene matches: 8. The germline V gene has CDR1 SGHVS and CDR2 FQNEAQ. CDR3 nucleotides: TGTGCCAGCAGCCTACAGGGGGTCGACCCTAACTATGGCTACACCTTC. As protein: CASSLQGVDPNYGYTF.

The chain joins TRBV6-5 to TRBJ1-2; D ambiguous. The CDR3 spans 12 residues. Trimming took off 11 bases at V and 5 bases at J, with 15 bases between the two ends. CDR1 and CDR2 (germline): MNHEY, SVGAGI. The CDR3 is CAASGGWYGYTF. In nucleotides, the CDR3 is TGTGCCGCGAGCGGAGGATGGTATGGCTACACCTTC.

This chain links TRBV7-9 with TRBJ1-2; D uncertain. Germline V gene lookup returns CDR1 SEHNR and CDR2 FQNEAQ (reference sequence). V lost 3 bases and J 0 bases, leaving 8 bases between the germline ends. CDR3 length: 14 amino acids. CDR3 nucleotides: TGTGCCAGCAGCTTCCCTAAGACTAACTATGGCTACACCTTC. It is translated as CASSFPKTNYGYTF.

The CDR3, as DNA: TGTGCCAGCAGCTTAATCGTTGCGTCACCCCTCCACTTT. This gives the protein CASSLIVASPLHF. V is TRBV7-2 and J is TRBJ1-6; D ambiguous. Trimming removed 2 bases at V and 10 bases at J, with 9 bases between. Germline V gene data show CDR1 as SGHTA and CDR2 as FQGNSA. The CDR3 loop spans 13 amino acids. Complete variable domain (other parts from reference TRBV7-2 and TRBJ1-6): GAGVSQSPSNKVTEKGKDVELRCDPISGHTALYWYRQSLGQGLEFLIYFQGNSAPDKSGLPSDRFSAERTGGSVSTLTIQRTQQEDSAVYLCASSLIVASPLHFGNGTRLTVT.

The rearrangement links TRBV19 to TRBJ2-2; 9 bases map to TRBD1. The CDR3 length is 18 residues. The V segment lost 5 bases and the J segment 3 bases; nucleotides outside the gene matches: 13. Germline CDR1 and CDR2: LNHDA and SQIVND (reference sequence). CDR3 sequence reads: CASSFRPTGTGYTGELFF. The CDR3 coding sequence is TGTGCCAGTAGTTTCCGCCCTACCGGGACAGGGTACACCGGGGAGCTGTTTTTT. The whole variable domain, filled in from reference TRBV19 and TRBJ2-2, reads DGGITQSPKYLFRKEGQNVTLSCEQNLNHDAMYWYRQDPGQGLRLIYYSQIVNDFQKGDIAEGYSVSREKKESFPLTVTSAQKNPTAFYLCASSFRPTGTGYTGELFFGEGSRLTVL.

The CDR3, as DNA: TGCAGCGTTGCCGGGACAGGGCACTACAATGAGCAGTTCTTC. Translated, it gives CSVAGTGHYNEQFF. The V gene is TRBV29-1, the J gene TRBJ2-1, with 9 bases lining up with TRBD1. V lost 4 bases to trimming and J lost 3 bases; unmatched junction nucleotides: 4. The CDR3 is made up of 14 amino acids. Per germline, CDR1 SQVTM and CDR2 ANQGSEA.

The chain recombines TRBV21-1 with TRBJ1-6. TRBV21-1 is a documented pseudogene. The CDR3 is made up of 16 amino acids. CDR3: CASSNPGGARNSPLHF. Here the CDR3 DNA reads TGTGCCAGCAGCAATCCGGGGGGGGCGAGGAATTCACCCCTCCACTTT.

The chain employs TRBV4-1 and TRBJ2-2, with D tentatively TRBD2 (6 bases). Germline V CDR1 and CDR2: MGHRA, YSYEKL. Trimming removed 3 bases at V and 1 base at J, with 9 bases between. The CDR3 extends over 15 amino acids. As DNA, the CDR3 is TGCGCCAGCAGCCACGGGGGTCTGAACACCGGGGAGCTGTTTTTT. Residues: CASSHGGLNTGELFF.

V is TRBV6-5 and J is TRBJ2-2, with TRBD1 matching over 8 bases. V gave up 8 bases and J gave up 3 bases; unmatched junction bases: 5. This CDR3 comprises 14 residues. Germline CDR1 MNHEY, CDR2 SVGAGI. The CDR3 DNA is TGTGCCAGCTCACCGACAGGGGACACCGGGGAGCTGTTTTTT. Translating gives CASSPTGDTGELFF.

The V gene is TRBV9, the J gene TRBJ1-2; 7 bases line up with TRBD1. This CDR3 spans 18 amino acids. Germline CDR1 is SGDLS and CDR2 is YYNGEE. V lost 4 bases, J lost 3 bases, and 18 bases stayed unmatched. The CDR3 here is CASSSPGDRSSPDYGYTF. The CDR3 nucleotides read TGTGCCAGCAGCTCACCCGGGGACAGATCTTCCCCTGACTATGGCTACACCTTC. Together with reference TRBV9 and TRBJ1-2, the CDR3 gives the full variable domain: DSGVTQTPKHLITATGQRVTLRCSPRSGDLSVYWYQQSLDQGLQFLIQYYNGEERAKGNILERFSAQQFPDLHSELNLSSLELGDSALYFCASSSPGDRSSPDYGYTFGSGTRLTVV.

The V and J genes are TRBV19 and TRBJ1-2; D is uncertain. The CDR3 loop spans 14 amino acids. Germline CDR1 LNHDA, CDR2 SQIVND (reference sequence). The V end was cut by 4 bases, the J end by 1 base, with 10 bases between. The CDR3 sequence: CASSTAGYNYGYTF. CDR3 in DNA: TGTGCCAGTAGTACTGCGGGGTATAACTATGGCTACACCTTC.

This clone was recorded many times. This chain connects TRBV3-1 (or the pseudogene TRBV3-2) to TRBJ1-2; possibly TRBD1 for D (5 bases). This CDR3 region has 14 residues. CDR1 and CDR2 (germline): LGHDT, YNNKEL (reference sequence). V was trimmed by 2 bases and J by 4 bases, leaving 11 bases between them. The CDR3 protein is CASSQLTGSYGYTF. The CDR3 DNA reads as TGTGCCAGCAGCCAATTAACAGGCTCCTATGGCTACACCTTC.

This clone was counted between two and nine times. The J gene is TRBJ2-1, the V gene TRBV6-5; D perhaps matches TRBD1 (6 bases). V was pared by 6 bases and J by 0 bases, with 12 bases between. The CDR3 runs to 15 residues. Looked up from germline, CDR1 is MNHEY and CDR2 is SVGAGI. CDR3 bases: TGTGCCAGCAGCCCAGGGGTTGCCTCCTACAATGAGCAGTTCTTC. The encoded protein is CASSPGVASYNEQFF.

The chain links TRBV29-1 to TRBJ2-7; 7 bases match TRBD1. CDR3 length: 16 residues. V gave up 1 base and J gave up 6 bases; unmatched junction bases: 15. Looked up from germline, CDR1 is SQVTM and CDR2 is ANQGSEA. CDR3 coding DNA: TGCAGCGTTGAAGGTTTAGAGACAGGGAGAGAGAGCGAGCAGTACTTC. Protein: CSVEGLETGRESEQYF.